The source of this TCR beta chain is a study of T cell repertoires in cytomegalovirus infection. Study findings and constraints: The ex vivo response showed dominance by HLA-C-restricted CMV-specific TCR beta clonotypes.

From the reads, TCRdb called clonotypes with MiXCR, one entry per CDR3 protein. The table includes more than 150,000 distinct CDR3 sequences, under 30% detected once. CDR1 and CDR2 from the germline V gene are SGHTA and FQGNSA. V was pared by 1 base and J by 4 bases, with 13 bases between. The CDR3 sequence is 15 residues long. Only a few counts were recorded for this clonotype. Its antigen is unidentified. The receptor's source is a human donor in good health (CMV status not recorded). Some clones in this sample may be carry-over from other donors' samples. The sample taken for sequencing was PBMCs. This chain connects TRBV7-2 to TRBJ1-2; the D gene is possibly TRBD1 (5 bases). This CDR3 is CASSLGGGLGYGYTF. The CDR3 nucleotides are TGTGCCAGCAGCTTAGGCGGGGGTTTGGGCTATGGCTACACCTTC.